A selection of T cell receptor beta chains follows, all from one sample in a study of identical twins' blood T cells. TCRdb reprocessed the 5' RACE reads with MiXCR, giving one entry per CDR3 protein. Altogether about 370,000 distinct CDR3 sequences are present, about 28% being singletons, with the ten largest covering about 6.1%. The sample taken for sequencing was PBMCs. The source is a woman between 18 and 50 years old in good health. CDR3s include the opening cysteine and the closing phenylalanine or tryptophan. The order of the fields is V gene, J gene, D gene, clone size, CDR3 protein, CDR3 DNA. A D gene is named only where the DNA matches it firmly. Some rows mark clone size as missing; the rest say once, few, many or name a class of expanded clone.

v_call: TRBV29-1; j_call: TRBJ1-1; d_call: .; clone_size: few; cdr3_aa: CSVAPNTEAFF; cdr3_nt: TGCAGCGTTGCGCCGAACACTGAAGCTTTCTTT
v_call: TRBV20-1; j_call: TRBJ2-7; d_call: .; clone_size: few; cdr3_aa: CSASRGGGSYEQYF; cdr3_nt: TGCAGTGCATCCAGGGGTGGGGGATCCTACGAGCAGTACTTC
v_call: TRBV7-9; j_call: TRBJ1-1; d_call: TRBD1; clone_size: .; cdr3_aa: CASRKQGDTEAFF; cdr3_nt: TGTGCCAGCAGAAAACAGGGGGACACTGAAGCTTTCTTT
v_call: TRBV19; j_call: TRBJ1-2; d_call: TRBD1; clone_size: few; cdr3_aa: CASTRDRRFGYTF; cdr3_nt: TGTGCCAGTACCCGGGACAGGCGATTTGGCTACACCTTC
v_call: TRBV7-2; j_call: TRBJ1-1; d_call: TRBD1; clone_size: .; cdr3_aa: CASSSTGGYTEAFF; cdr3_nt: TGTGCCAGCAGCTCTACAGGGGGCTACACTGAAGCTTTCTTT
v_call: TRBV12-3/TRBV12-4; j_call: TRBJ1-5; d_call: TRBD1; clone_size: few; cdr3_aa: CASSFLQGAFNQPQHF; cdr3_nt: TGTGCCAGCAGTTTCCTACAGGGGGCCTTTAATCAGCCCCAGCATTTT
v_call: TRBV12-5; j_call: TRBJ1-5; d_call: .; clone_size: .; cdr3_aa: CASVDDYQNQPQHF; cdr3_nt: TGTGCTAGTGTCGACGACTACCAGAATCAGCCCCAGCATTTT
v_call: TRBV11-2; j_call: TRBJ1-2; d_call: .; clone_size: .; cdr3_aa: CASSLYKGYTF; cdr3_nt: TGTGCCAGCAGCTTGTATAAAGGCTACACCTTC
v_call: TRBV7-9; j_call: TRBJ1-4; d_call: .; clone_size: .; cdr3_aa: CASSLPGGANEKLFF; cdr3_nt: TGTGCCAGCAGCTTACCCGGCGGTGCTAATGAAAAACTGTTTTTT
v_call: TRBV18; j_call: TRBJ1-2; d_call: .; clone_size: .; cdr3_aa: CASSPDRILTYAF; cdr3_nt: TGTGCCAGCTCACCCGACAGGATTCTCACCTACGCCTTC
v_call: TRBV7-2; j_call: TRBJ2-1; d_call: .; clone_size: .; cdr3_aa: CASSFIGGEQFF; cdr3_nt: TGTGCCAGCAGCTTTATCGGCGGTGAGCAGTTCTTC
v_call: TRBV29-1; j_call: TRBJ1-1; d_call: .; clone_size: .; cdr3_aa: CSAIGRTSEAFF; cdr3_nt: TGCAGCGCAATCGGTCGAACGTCTGAAGCTTTCTTT
v_call: TRBV6-5; j_call: TRBJ2-7; d_call: .; clone_size: .; cdr3_aa: CAGSSSYEQYF; cdr3_nt: TGTGCCGGCAGTTCCTCTTACGAGCAGTACTTC
v_call: TRBV29-1; j_call: TRBJ2-2; d_call: .; clone_size: few; cdr3_aa: CSVGGRSNTGELFF; cdr3_nt: TGCAGCGTTGGGGGCAGATCGAACACCGGGGAGCTGTTTTTT
v_call: TRBV20-1; j_call: TRBJ1-2; d_call: .; clone_size: .; cdr3_aa: CSARSGGGVGYTF; cdr3_nt: TGCAGTGCTAGATCGGGGGGGGGTGTTGGCTACACCTTC
v_call: TRBV6-5; j_call: TRBJ1-6; d_call: .; clone_size: few; cdr3_aa: CASTQMGSPLHF; cdr3_nt: TGTGCCAGCACCCAAATGGGGTCACCCCTCCACTTT
v_call: TRBV18; j_call: TRBJ1-4; d_call: .; clone_size: .; cdr3_aa: CASSPRRARDNEKLFF; cdr3_nt: TGTGCCAGCTCACCACGTCGGGCACGCGACAATGAAAAACTGTTTTTT
v_call: TRBV5-1; j_call: TRBJ2-7; d_call: .; clone_size: .; cdr3_aa: CASSLGDGSSYEQYF; cdr3_nt: TGCGCCAGCAGTTTGGGGGACGGGAGCTCCTACGAGCAGTACTTC
v_call: TRBV5-1; j_call: TRBJ2-1; d_call: TRBD2; clone_size: few; cdr3_aa: CASRLAGGQIF; cdr3_nt: TGCGCCAGCAGACTAGCGGGGGGGCAAATCTTC
v_call: TRBV20-1; j_call: TRBJ2-2; d_call: .; clone_size: few; cdr3_aa: CSASTSREGGELFF; cdr3_nt: TGCAGTGCTAGCACTAGCAGGGAAGGCGGGGAGCTGTTTTTT
v_call: TRBV6-2/TRBV6-3; j_call: TRBJ1-2; d_call: TRBD1; clone_size: few; cdr3_aa: CATIGQGDGYTF; cdr3_nt: TGTGCCACCATTGGACAGGGTGACGGCTACACCTTC
v_call: TRBV6-6; j_call: TRBJ2-1; d_call: TRBD2; clone_size: few; cdr3_aa: CASGLADNEQFF; cdr3_nt: TGTGCCAGCGGACTAGCGGACAATGAGCAGTTCTTC
v_call: TRBV28; j_call: TRBJ2-5; d_call: .; clone_size: .; cdr3_aa: CASSFLGGTETQYF; cdr3_nt: TGTGCCAGCAGTTTTCTGGGCGGGACGGAGACCCAGTACTTC
v_call: TRBV29-1; j_call: TRBJ1-5; d_call: .; clone_size: .; cdr3_aa: CSVVSREWTGQPQHF; cdr3_nt: TGCAGCGTCGTAAGCCGGGAATGGACGGGTCAGCCCCAGCATTTT
v_call: TRBV6-2/TRBV6-3; j_call: TRBJ2-3; d_call: .; clone_size: many; cdr3_aa: CASSTRTDTQYF; cdr3_nt: TGTGCCAGCAGTACCAGAACAGATACGCAGTATTTT
v_call: TRBV20-1; j_call: TRBJ2-3; d_call: TRBD2; clone_size: .; cdr3_aa: CSARDPILAGNPFDTQYF; cdr3_nt: TGCAGTGCTAGAGATCCCATACTAGCGGGTAATCCTTTTGATACGCAGTATTTT
v_call: TRBV2; j_call: TRBJ2-5; d_call: .; clone_size: few; cdr3_aa: CASKENGADVETQYF; cdr3_nt: TGTGCCAGCAAAGAGAATGGGGCAGATGTGGAGACCCAGTACTTC
v_call: TRBV7-3; j_call: TRBJ2-2; d_call: .; clone_size: .; cdr3_aa: CASSSDREGELFF; cdr3_nt: TGTGCCAGCAGCTCGGACCGAGAAGGGGAGCTGTTTTTT
v_call: TRBV7-9; j_call: TRBJ1-1; d_call: .; clone_size: .; cdr3_aa: CASSLLAAAEAFF; cdr3_nt: TGTGCCAGCAGCTTACTCGCCGCGGCGGAAGCTTTCTTT
v_call: TRBV10-3; j_call: TRBJ1-4; d_call: .; clone_size: .; cdr3_aa: CAISPGGEKLFF; cdr3_nt: TGTGCCATCAGCCCAGGAGGGGAAAAACTGTTTTTT
v_call: TRBV4-3; j_call: TRBJ2-6; d_call: .; clone_size: few; cdr3_aa: CASSQRGSGANVLTF; cdr3_nt: TGCGCCAGCAGCCAAAGGGGTTCTGGGGCCAACGTCCTGACTTTC
v_call: TRBV29-1; j_call: TRBJ1-1; d_call: .; clone_size: few; cdr3_aa: CSAWNTEAFF; cdr3_nt: TGCAGCGCTTGGAACACTGAAGCTTTCTTT
v_call: TRBV24-1; j_call: TRBJ2-2; d_call: TRBD1; clone_size: .; cdr3_aa: CATSDSDRAANTGELFF; cdr3_nt: TGTGCCACCAGTGATTCGGACAGGGCAGCGAACACCGGGGAGCTGTTTTTT
v_call: TRBV2; j_call: TRBJ2-1; d_call: .; clone_size: .; cdr3_aa: CASTIPGLHEQFF; cdr3_nt: TGTGCCAGCACCATCCCCGGGCTCCATGAGCAGTTCTTC
v_call: TRBV27; j_call: TRBJ2-3; d_call: TRBD2; clone_size: many; cdr3_aa: CASSPLRTSGIGSTDTQYF; cdr3_nt: TGTGCCAGCAGTCCCCTACGGACTAGCGGGATCGGTAGCACAGATACGCAGTATTTT
v_call: TRBV6-5; j_call: TRBJ1-6; d_call: TRBD1; clone_size: many; cdr3_aa: CASRTDREGNSPLHF; cdr3_nt: TGTGCCAGCAGAACGGACAGGGAGGGTAATTCACCCCTCCACTTT
v_call: TRBV28; j_call: TRBJ2-2; d_call: TRBD2; clone_size: .; cdr3_aa: CASSLGLARTGELFF; cdr3_nt: TGTGCCAGCAGTCTAGGACTAGCAAGGACCGGGGAGCTGTTTTTT
v_call: TRBV20-1; j_call: TRBJ2-5; d_call: TRBD2; clone_size: few; cdr3_aa: CSASSMGGAQETQYF; cdr3_nt: TGCAGTGCTAGTTCCATGGGAGGGGCCCAAGAGACCCAGTACTTC
v_call: TRBV5-6; j_call: TRBJ2-2; d_call: .; clone_size: .; cdr3_aa: CASSFGKNTGELFF; cdr3_nt: TGTGCCAGCAGCTTCGGGAAGAACACCGGGGAGCTGTTTTTT
v_call: TRBV5-1; j_call: TRBJ2-1; d_call: .; clone_size: few; cdr3_aa: CASSELVSDNEQFF; cdr3_nt: TGCGCCAGCAGCGAGCTAGTCTCCGACAATGAGCAGTTCTTC
v_call: TRBV27; j_call: TRBJ1-3; d_call: .; clone_size: once; cdr3_aa: CASSQTGFSGNTIYF; cdr3_nt: TGTGCCAGCAGTCAAACAGGGTTCTCTGGAAACACCATATATTTT
v_call: TRBV7-2; j_call: TRBJ2-1; d_call: .; clone_size: .; cdr3_aa: CASSFWSEQFF; cdr3_nt: TGTGCCAGCAGCTTTTGGTCCGAGCAGTTCTTC
v_call: TRBV15; j_call: TRBJ2-1; d_call: .; clone_size: many; cdr3_aa: CATSRDPYNEQFF; cdr3_nt: TGTGCCACCAGCAGAGACCCATACAATGAGCAGTTCTTC
v_call: TRBV2; j_call: TRBJ2-2; d_call: .; clone_size: few; cdr3_aa: CASSEETGLYWFF; cdr3_nt: TGTGCCAGCAGTGAAGAGACCGGACTCTACTGGTTTTTT
v_call: TRBV7-2; j_call: TRBJ2-7; d_call: .; clone_size: .; cdr3_aa: CASSLESSKGYEQYF; cdr3_nt: TGTGCCAGCAGCTTAGAGTCTAGCAAAGGCTACGAGCAGTACTTC